The source of this T cell receptor beta chain is a study of shared clonotypes between healthy human individuals. V dropped 3 bases and J dropped 8 bases, with 13 bases sitting between them. This CDR3 has 13 residues. Germline CDR1 reads SGHTA; CDR2 reads FQGNSA. Clones were sequenced by immunoSEQ multiplex PCR, and TCRdb holds only the in-frame ones, with some missing. The sample holds 730,000 or so clones, 55% to 75% seen once. The sequenced sample consisted of memory CD4+ T cells sorted from blood. Subset of the sample: CD45RA-negative fraction. This sequence originates from a woman in her thirties in good health. The chain is built from TRBV7-2 and TRBJ1-1; weak D call: TRBD1 (5 bases). The CDR3 is CASSFHPAGEAFF. DNA of the CDR3: TGTGCCAGCAGCTTTCATCCGGCAGGGGAAGCTTTCTTT.